This T cell receptor beta chain is drawn from a study of graft-versus-host responses after intestinal transplantation. Lymphocytes from graft epithelium and lamina propria were isolated. Sequenced by immunoSEQ multiplex PCR; TCRdb stores in-frame clones only, minus some. In the table there are 15,000 to 20,000 clones, about 80% of which are singletons. V lost 7 bases, J lost 2 bases, and 15 bases lay in between. The CDR3 covers 14 residues. Germline V gene data show CDR1 as SGHNT and CDR2 as YYREEE (reference sequence). This TCR was recovered from a human patient who received an intestinal transplant, so some T cells may come from the graft donor. The chain uses TRBV5-4 and TRBJ1-2; no reliable D call. The specimen comprised ileum tissue, sampled roughly 620 days after intestinal transplantation. The CDR3 region has the DNA TGTGCCAGCTCCCCGAAGGGATCGAACTATGGCTACACCTTC. It is translated as CASSPKGSNYGYTF.